Below, 16 T cell receptor beta chains from the same sample are listed, as sequenced in a study of blood T cell repertoires in COVID-19. Repertoires were generated with immunoSEQ multiplex PCR, while TCRdb's copy carries only in-frame clones and drops some. Of a few hundred thousand clones listed, around 85% were seen once; the top ten hold about 4%. Sequenced: PBMCs or T cells enriched from blood (not recorded which). The receptors derive from a woman aged 40-49 years with acute COVID-19.

This clone was detected only a few times. The chain has TRBV7-3 and TRBJ1-1, with 8 bases aligning to TRBD1. The CDR3 contains 14 residues. CDR1 is SGHTA and CDR2 is FQGTGA in the germline V gene. The V gene end was trimmed by 4 bases and the J gene end by 3 bases; junction bases not matched to a gene: 4. CDR3 nucleotides: TGTGCCAGCAGCTCGACAGGGGCCCACACTGAAGCTTTCTTT. It encodes CASSSTGAHTEAFF.

The chain has TRBV30 and TRBJ1-1, with TRBD1 matching 8 bases. CDR1 is GTSNPN, CDR2 SVGIG, per germline (reference sequence). The CDR3 totals 12 residues. J gave up 5 bases and V 7 bases, and 6 bases lay outside the gene matches. DNA of the CDR3: TGTGCCTCCGGACAGGGTGAGACTGAAGCTTTCTTT. This translates into CASGQGETEAFF.

Only one count was recorded for this clone. V and J are TRBV5-4 and TRBJ2-1; tentative D call: TRBD2 (5 bases). This CDR3 is built from 14 residues. Germline loops: CDR1 SGHNT, CDR2 YYREEE (reference sequence). The germline V and J ends were trimmed by 0 bases and 5 bases, with 9 bases remaining between them. The CDR3, as DNA: TGTGCCAGCAGCTTGGCGGGAACCAACAATGAGCAGTTCTTC. This codes for CASSLAGTNNEQFF.

This clone was recorded a few times. This chain uses TRBV7-6 with TRBJ1-2; 8 nucleotides match TRBD1. Looked up from germline, CDR1 is SGHVS and CDR2 is FNYEAQ. This CDR3 is 14 amino acids long. V was pared by 1 base and J by 6 bases, with 4 bases of the junction left unmatched. The CDR3 loop reads CASSLGQGRDGYTF. CDR3 sequence (DNA): TGTGCCAGCAGCTTAGGACAGGGGAGGGATGGCTACACCTTC.

This clone was seen only a few times. The rearrangement uses TRBV6-4 and TRBJ1-5; D is unresolved. This CDR3 region has 13 residues. The germline gives CDR1 MRHNA, CDR2 SNTAGT. With 0 bases removed from V and 9 bases from J, the gap between germline ends came to 9 bases. CDR3 in amino acids: CASSDSLRGPQHF. As DNA, the CDR3 is TGTGCCAGCAGTGACTCCTTACGAGGGCCCCAGCATTTT.

The chain has TRBV24-1 and TRBJ1-5, with no clear D. The CDR3 is 17 residues long. Deletions cut 0 bases from V and 7 bases from J, with 18 bases between. CDR1 and CDR2 from the germline V gene are KGHDR and SFDVKD. The CDR3, as DNA: TGTGCCACCAGTGATTTGCTAAACAGTTTGGCCGTCCAGCCCCAGCATTTT. It is translated as CATSDLLNSLAVQPQHF.

Only one count was recorded for this clone. V gene TRBV5-1 combines with J gene TRBJ2-3; weak D call: TRBD2 (6 bases). In germline, CDR1 is SGHRS, CDR2 YFSETQ. CDR3 length: 15 residues. V was cut by 1 base and J by 1 base, with 10 bases left in between. This CDR3 reads CASSLWRDRTDTQYF. The DNA of the CDR3 is TGCGCCAGCAGCTTGTGGCGGGACCGCACAGATACGCAGTATTTT.

V and J are TRBV12-3 or TRBV12-4 and TRBJ1-2; 7 positions agree with TRBD1. Germline trimming cut 3 bases from V and 7 bases from J; bases unmatched to any gene: 5. This CDR3 contains 13 residues. The CDR3 protein is CASSLGTAGGYTF. The CDR3, as DNA: TGTGCCAGCAGTTTGGGGACAGCGGGTGGCTACACCTTC.

The rearrangement uses TRBV18 and TRBJ1-6, with 9 bases lining up with TRBD1. Germline V CDR1 and CDR2: KGHSH, LQKENI. The CDR3 extends over 18 amino acids. The V segment lost 2 bases and the J segment 1 base; nucleotides outside the gene matches: 6. The CDR3 bases are TGTGCCAGCTCACCATACAGGACAGGGGAATCCTATAATTCACCCCTCCACTTT. This codes for CASSPYRTGESYNSPLHF. The entire variable domain, with the rest obtained from reference TRBV18 and TRBJ1-6, is as follows: NAGVMQNPRHLVRRRGQEARLRCSPMKGHSHVYWYRQLPEEGLKFMVYLQKENIIDESGMPKERFSAEFPKEGPSILRIQQVVRGDSAAYFCASSPYRTGESYNSPLHFGNGTRLTVT.

This clone appeared once. This chain connects TRBV19 to TRBJ2-1, with 8 nucleotides matching TRBD1. Germline loops: CDR1 LNHDA, CDR2 SQIVND (reference sequence). The CDR3 runs to 13 residues. The V and J ends lost 7 bases and 7 bases, in that order; junction bases with no gene match: 6. The DNA for the CDR3 is TGTGCCAGTACTCGGACAGGGTGGAATGAGCAGTTCTTC. Amino acids: CASTRTGWNEQFF.

The rearrangement uses TRBV7-3 and TRBJ1-1; TRBD1 is a possible D gene (5 bases). With 1 base removed from V and 3 bases from J, the gap between germline ends came to 6 bases. The CDR3 has 13 amino acids. Germline V lookup: CDR1 SGHTA, CDR2 FQGTGA. In DNA, the CDR3 is TGTGCCAGCAGCTTAAAAGGGGACACTGAAGCTTTCTTT. Its protein is CASSLKGDTEAFF.

The V call is TRBV10-3, the J call TRBJ1-2; D gene unclear. There are 13 residues in the CDR3. Trimming removed 4 bases at V and 3 bases at J, with 9 bases between. Germline V gene sequence: CDR1 ENHRY, CDR2 SYGVKD. The CDR3 loop is CAISVSEDYGYTF. In DNA form, the CDR3 reads TGTGCCATCAGTGTCTCGGAGGACTATGGCTACACCTTC.

The chain employs TRBV4-2 and TRBJ1-2; D is undetermined. The ends were cut back, 0 bases at V and 4 bases at J, with 12 bases in the middle. This CDR3 is 15 amino acids long. Germline CDR1 LGHNA, CDR2 YNFKEQ. CDR3 in amino acids: CASSQEMEGVYGYTF. As DNA, the CDR3 is TGTGCCAGCAGCCAAGAGATGGAGGGAGTCTATGGCTACACCTTC.

The sample holds a few counts of this clone. The chain has TRBV3-1 (or the pseudogene TRBV3-2) and TRBJ1-1; 10 bases align to TRBD1. Germline V gene lookup returns CDR1 LGHDT and CDR2 YNNKEL (reference sequence). The CDR3 has 14 amino acids. After removal of 4 bases from V and 2 bases from J, the junction contained 1 base not matched to a gene. The CDR3 is CASSRQGANTEAFF. The CDR3 DNA is TGTGCCAGCAGCCGACAGGGGGCAAACACTGAAGCTTTCTTT.

This sequence joins TRBV7-8 and TRBJ1-1, with 7 bases that match TRBD1. Losses at the gene ends were 1 base for V and 5 bases for J; bases not matched to a gene: 10. This CDR3 has 16 amino acids. The germline V gene encodes CDR1 SGHVS and CDR2 FQNEAQ. The CDR3 region has the DNA TGTGCCAGCAGCTTAGGCAGGACAGGTCGAAGTACTGAAGCTTTCTTT. Amino acids: CASSLGRTGRSTEAFF.

The chain employs TRBV9 and TRBJ1-6, with D possibly TRBD1 on 6 matching bases. The CDR3 covers 18 residues. V lost 0 bases, J lost 7 bases, and 20 bases lay in between. Per the germline V gene, CDR1 is SGDLS and CDR2 is YYNGEE. In DNA form, the CDR3 reads TGTGCCAGCAGCGTAGGTTCGTTAGGACAGTCGAGAAATTCACCCCTCCACTTT. Protein: CASSVGSLGQSRNSPLHF.